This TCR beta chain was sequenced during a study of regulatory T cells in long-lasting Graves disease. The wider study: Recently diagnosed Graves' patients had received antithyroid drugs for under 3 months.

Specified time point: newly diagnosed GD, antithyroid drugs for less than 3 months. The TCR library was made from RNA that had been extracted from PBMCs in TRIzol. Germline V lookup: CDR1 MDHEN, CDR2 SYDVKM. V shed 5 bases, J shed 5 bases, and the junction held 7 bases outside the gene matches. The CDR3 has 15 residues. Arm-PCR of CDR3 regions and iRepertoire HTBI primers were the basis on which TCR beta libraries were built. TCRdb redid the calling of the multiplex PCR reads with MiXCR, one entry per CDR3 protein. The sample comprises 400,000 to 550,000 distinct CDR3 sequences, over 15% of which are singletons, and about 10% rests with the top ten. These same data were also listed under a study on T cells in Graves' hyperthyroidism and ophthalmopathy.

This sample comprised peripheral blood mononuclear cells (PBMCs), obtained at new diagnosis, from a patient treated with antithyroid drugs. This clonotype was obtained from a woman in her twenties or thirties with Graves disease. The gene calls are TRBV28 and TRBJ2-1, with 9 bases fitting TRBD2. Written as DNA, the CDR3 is TGTGCCAGCAGTCCCCCGACTAGCGGTAACAATGAGCAGTTCTTC. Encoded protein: CASSPPTSGNNEQFF.